This T cell receptor beta chain came from a study of shared T cell receptors in the human thymus. V was pared by 0 bases and J by 0 bases, with 12 bases between. The CDR3 is 17 amino acids. Germline-derived CDR1 and CDR2 are MDHEN and SYDVKM. The assay was immunoSEQ multiplex PCR, and TCRdb's table has in-frame clones only and misses some. The sample holds some 660,000 clones, 70% to 90% seen once. The same specimen was also included in a second study, on human thymus T cells.

The specimen sequenced was thymocytes. The V and J genes are TRBV28 and TRBJ1-3; weak D call: TRBD1 (5 bases). The sequence was obtained from a boy less than two years old with a congenital heart defect. CDR3 in DNA: TGTGCCAGCAGTTTATGGGTGGGGCGGGACTCTGGAAACACCATATATTTT. Translating gives CASSLWVGRDSGNTIYF.